This T cell receptor beta chain was documented in a study of blood T cell repertoires in COVID-19. The wider study: The samples span acute and convalescent COVID-19 from the United States, Italy and Spain. PBMCs, B-cell-depleted T cells, or T cells were the source of the cDNA or gDNA that made up the material.

This clone has only one observation. From germline, CDR1 is KGHDR and CDR2 SFDVKD. V was cut by 5 bases and J by 0 bases, with 10 bases left in between. The CDR3 is 15 residues long. In the original analysis: Reference gene primer amplification gave estimated nucleated cell counts. Method: immunoSEQ multiplex PCR; TCRdb's copy keeps in-frame clones and lacks some. For V, J and clone size, that table is used; D and trimming come from the DNA. The table lists around 450,000 clones, around 89% of them singletons. The sequenced material came from peripheral blood. This clonotype was obtained from a young woman with acute or convalescent COVID-19. The chain joins TRBV24-1 to TRBJ2-1; no definite D call. The CDR3 DNA sequence: TGTGCCACCAGTGCCCTATCGAGCTCCTACAATGAGCAGTTCTTC. It is translated as CATSALSSSYNEQFF.